This T cell receptor beta chain is from a study of blood T cell repertoires in COVID-19. About the study: The study drew acute and convalescent COVID-19 samples from the United States, Italy and Spain. T cells, B-cell-depleted T cells, or PBMCs provided the cDNA or gDNA that served as material.

Authors' data handling: Scientists estimated how many nucleated cells there were by amplifying reference gene primers. The protocol was immunoSEQ multiplex PCR, while the TCRdb copy is restricted to in-frame clones and leaves out a portion. V and J calls and clone size are copied from that table; D and trimming were computed from the DNA. In the table there are around 440,000 clones, approximately 90% of which are singletons. CDR1 is MDHEN and CDR2 is SYDVKM in the germline V gene. This CDR3 has 15 amino acids. Trimming at V came to 6 bases and at J to 3 bases, leaving 6 bases not matched to a gene. The sample comprised peripheral blood. This receptor was identified in a woman aged 45-60 years with COVID-19, enrolled during active disease. This chain connects TRBV28 to TRBJ2-2, with 8 bases aligning to TRBD1. The CDR3 DNA follows: TGTGCCAGCAGCCGGGCGGACAGGGACACCGGGGAGCTGTTTTTT. Its translation: CASSRADRDTGELFF. The full variable domain, with the rest looked up from reference TRBV28 and TRBJ2-2, is DVKVTQSSRYLVKRTGEKVFLECVQDMDHENMFWYRQDPGLGLRLIYFSYDVKMKEKGDIPEGYSVSREKKERFSLILESASTNQTSMYLCASSRADRDTGELFFGEGSRLTVL.